Listed below are T cell receptor beta chains from one sample, sequenced in a study of beta chain features in type 1 diabetes. Assay used: immunoSEQ multiplex PCR; TCRdb lists only in-frame clones, some missing. The sample consists of 600,000 to 700,000 clones, around an eighth of them appearing once. The sequenced sample was naive CD4+ T cells from blood. These receptor sequences come from a young man with type 1 diabetes. Each CDR3 is given with its conserved first and last residue. The D gene is left open where the match is weak. Rows give clone size only sometimes, using once, few, many, or a class for an expanded clone.

. TRBJ2-3 TRBV9 . CASSGPRRPAGRTDTQYF TGTGCCAGCAGCGGCCCTCGTAGACCCGCGGGCCGCACAGATACGCAGTATTTT
. TRBJ2-3 TRBV4-3 . CASSQADAEGDTQYF TGCGCCAGCAGCCAAGCTGATGCAGAGGGAGATACGCAGTATTTT
. TRBJ1-2 TRBV6-5 . CASSYSVGDYGYTF TGTGCCAGCAGTTACAGTGTCGGCGACTATGGCTACACCTTC
. TRBJ2-1 TRBV6-5 . CASGDFWRDNEQFF TGTGCCAGTGGGGATTTCTGGCGGGACAATGAGCAGTTCTTC
. TRBJ1-5 TRBV30 few CAWSGPNAISGQPQHF TGTGCCTGGAGTGGTCCAAACGCCATCTCAGGACAGCCCCAGCATTTT
. TRBJ2-7 TRBV25-1 few CATSLWQGNGEQYF TGTGCCACTTCCCTTTGGCAGGGAAATGGCGAGCAGTACTTC
. TRBJ2-7 TRBV6-5 few CASSLGGLVGYEQYF TGTGCCAGCAGCCTCGGGGGGCTGGTAGGGTACGAGCAGTACTTC
. TRBJ2-3 TRBV7-3 . CASSLESGTDTQYF TGTGCCAGCAGCTTAGAATCAGGCACAGATACGCAGTATTTT
. TRBJ1-2 TRBV28 few CASTLQGGYGYTF TGTGCCAGCACCCTTCAAGGAGGCTATGGCTACACCTTC
. TRBJ1-6 TRBV9 few CASSVTGYNSPLHF TGTGCCAGCAGCGTAACGGGTTATAATTCACCCCTCCACTTT
. TRBJ2-1 TRBV7-2 . CASSSTGGNNEQFF TGTGCCAGCAGCTCGACAGGAGGGAACAATGAGCAGTTCTTC
. TRBJ2-7 TRBV28 few CASSRYPSSYEQYF TGTGCCAGCAGTCGGTACCCGAGCTCCTACGAGCAGTACTTC
TRBD1 TRBJ1-2 TRBV25-1 few CASSDDRGIGYTF TGTGCCAGCAGTGATGACAGGGGTATTGGCTACACCTTC